This TCR beta chain was recorded in a study of response to subunit inactivated influenza vaccine. This clonotype was counted a few times. Its antigen remains unknown. Study-wide findings and caveats: Every seasonal influenza vaccination brings in few new T cells, the authors suggested.

One entry per CDR3 protein results from TCRdb running MiXCR on the RT-PCR reads. The repertoire consists of around 470,000 distinct CDR3 sequences, with approximately 7.3% occurring once and the leading ten covering over 10%. The source was PBMCs from blood, collected less than 25 months after vaccination. The TCR was taken from a man aged 50 to 69 who received an inactivated influenza vaccine.

CDR3 coding DNA: TGTGCCAGCAGTTTATTAGGTACGGGACCATACAATGAGCAGTTCTTC. This translates into CASSLLGTGPYNEQFF. This chain connects TRBV27 to TRBJ2-1; D is possibly TRBD1 or TRBD2 (5 bases each). Per germline, CDR1 MNHEY and CDR2 SMNVEV (reference sequence). Deletions cut 1 base from V and 4 bases from J, with 14 bases between. The CDR3 contains 16 residues.